These 10 T cell receptor beta chains were all obtained from the same sample, sequenced in a study of cytomegalovirus exposure and HLA in healthy donors (TCRdb year 2017). The method was the immunoSEQ multiplex PCR assay. For the multiplex PCR, a mixture combining 60 forward primers for TCR Vbeta segments and 13 reverse primers for TCR Jbeta segments was used. In its TCRdb copy, this immuneACCESS table keeps in-frame sequences only and misses some clones. Where compared with another copy, unresolved V genes explain less than half of these, and the others have no known cause. In this sample the table shows about 140,000 clones, about 80% of which occur a single time. Around 2% of the sample is held by the ten biggest clonotypes. The sequencing sample was made of PBMCs. The receptors here all came from a woman aged 40 to 50 in good health and CMV-seronegative.

V usage is TRBV2 and J usage is TRBJ2-3, with no clear D. Per germline, CDR1 SNHLY and CDR2 FYNNEI. The CDR3 totals 16 residues. Trimming cost V 3 bases and J 0 bases, with 13 bases left between them. As DNA, the CDR3 is TGTGCCAGCAGTGATCGGTCCTATGCAAGCACAGATACGCAGTATTTT. Protein: CASSDRSYASTDTQYF.

The CDR3 is CASSLDMGTEQFF. In DNA, the CDR3 is TGTGCCAGCAGTTTAGACATGGGCACTGAGCAGTTCTTC. The chain employs TRBV27 and TRBJ2-1; unclear D gene. The V gene lost 2 bases and the J gene lost 9 bases, with 11 bases spanning the gap. Germline V gene lookup returns CDR1 MNHEY and CDR2 SMNVEV (reference sequence). The CDR3 sequence is 13 residues long.

V gene TRBV25-1 combines with J gene TRBJ1-3, with D unclear. Germline V CDR1 and CDR2: MGHDK, SYGVNS. The CDR3 consists of 13 residues. Trimming left V 2 bases short and J 3 bases short, with 5 bases between. Here the CDR3 reads CASSEINGNTIYF. In DNA, the CDR3 is TGTGCCAGCAGTGAAATCAATGGAAACACCATATATTTT.

The genes are TRBV7-2 and TRBJ2-7, with D unclear. CDR1 and CDR2 (germline): SGHTA, FQGNSA. This CDR3 is built from 14 residues. Trimming removed 0 bases at V and 0 bases at J, with 6 bases between. The CDR3 sequence: CASSLAGSSYEQYF. The CDR3 nucleotides are TGTGCCAGCAGCTTAGCGGGCAGCTCCTACGAGCAGTACTTC.

Only one count was recorded for this clone. This chain uses TRBV5-6 with TRBJ2-7, with 8 nucleotides matching TRBD2. J gave up 4 bases and V 1 base, and 4 bases lay outside the gene matches. Per germline, CDR1 SGHDT and CDR2 YYEEEE. There are 14 residues in the CDR3. This CDR3 reads CASSLKAGVYEQYF. CDR3 sequence (DNA): TGTGCCAGCAGCTTGAAAGCGGGAGTATACGAGCAGTACTTC.

CDR3 residues: CASSWAGGDNEQFF. The CDR3 DNA is TGTGCCAGCAGTTGGGCGGGAGGGGACAATGAGCAGTTCTTC. The rearrangement links TRBV6-5 to TRBJ2-1, with 9 bases identical to TRBD2. From germline, CDR1 is MNHEY and CDR2 SVGAGI. There are 14 residues in the CDR3. The V segment lost 4 bases and the J segment 5 bases; nucleotides outside the gene matches: 3.

CDR3 DNA: TGTGCCAGCTCACCCGGGTTACTTACTAGGAACACTGAAGCTTTCTTT. Amino acids: CASSPGLLTRNTEAFF. This sequence joins TRBV18 and TRBJ1-1; D gene unclear. The ends were cut back, 3 bases at V and 1 base at J, with 15 bases in the middle. Germline CDR1 KGHSH, CDR2 LQKENI. The CDR3 spans 16 residues.

The chain employs TRBV11-2 and TRBJ2-1; TRBD2 matches at 7 bases. The CDR3 consists of 17 residues. Germline CDR1 and CDR2: SGHAT and FQNNGV. The junction had 10 bases not matched to a gene; V was cut back by 5 bases and J by 0 bases. The CDR3 nucleotides read TGTGCCAGCAGCCGAGCGGAGGGAGGGCCCTCCTACAATGAGCAGTTCTTC. The encoded protein is CASSRAEGGPSYNEQFF. Full variable domain (missing parts from reference TRBV11-2 and TRBJ2-1): EAGVAQSPRYKIIEKRQSVAFWCNPISGHATLYWYQQILGQGPKLLIQFQNNGVVDDSQLPKDRFSAERLKGVDSTLKIQPAKLEDSAVYLCASSRAEGGPSYNEQFFGPGTRLTVL.

J is TRBJ2-5 and V is TRBV9; tentative D call: TRBD1 (5 bases). The V end was cut by 5 bases, the J end by 7 bases, with 15 bases between. The germline V gene encodes CDR1 SGDLS and CDR2 YYNGEE. This CDR3 comprises 13 residues. CDR3 DNA sequence: TGTGCCAGCAGTGCAGGGTTTTCGGGGACCCAGTACTTC. It is translated as CASSAGFSGTQYF.

This clone was observed a single time. The chain uses TRBV27 and TRBJ1-5; TRBD1 matches at 7 bases. Trimming cost V 5 bases and J 4 bases; bases outside gene matches: 11. Germline V gene data show CDR1 as MNHEY and CDR2 as SMNVEV (reference sequence). The CDR3 loop spans 16 amino acids. CDR3 residues: CASSPSVGQANQPQHF. CDR3 DNA: TGTGCCAGCAGTCCTTCGGTCGGACAGGCTAATCAGCCCCAGCATTTT.